The source of this T cell receptor beta chain is a study of Graves' ophthalmopathy and Graves' hyperthyroidism. Findings of the study overall: Ophthalmopathy versus stable hyperthyroidism: 13-signature model gave 85% to 90% sensitivity, approximately 80% specificity. Blood also held most thyroid clonotypes expanded above 0.001 frequency.

Clinical symptoms, serum thyroxine, TRAb, thyroid ultrasound and orbital computed tomography were relied on for diagnosis. This clonotype was found a few times. Its specificity is unknown. TCR beta CDR3 amplification used RNA transcripts. Scientists carried out first-round RT-PCR using HTBI primers and then a second-round multiplex PCR. Each CDR3 protein gets one entry after TCRdb re-called the multiplex PCR reads with MiXCR. The sample includes some 750,000 distinct CDR3 sequences, approximately 40% of them seen just once. Material for sequencing was peripheral blood. This sequence originates from an adult man with Graves' ophthalmopathy.

DNA for the CDR3: TGTGCCAGCAGTTATCAACGTGCTAGCGGGAGGCCGCCCTACGAGCAGTACTTC. This translates into CASSYQRASGRPPYEQYF. The chain uses TRBV6-2 or TRBV6-3 and TRBJ2-7; 11 nucleotides line up with TRBD2. The CDR3 extends over 18 amino acids. Germline CDR1 and CDR2: MNHEY and SVGEGT. J was trimmed by 2 bases and V by 3 bases; bases with no gene match: 12.